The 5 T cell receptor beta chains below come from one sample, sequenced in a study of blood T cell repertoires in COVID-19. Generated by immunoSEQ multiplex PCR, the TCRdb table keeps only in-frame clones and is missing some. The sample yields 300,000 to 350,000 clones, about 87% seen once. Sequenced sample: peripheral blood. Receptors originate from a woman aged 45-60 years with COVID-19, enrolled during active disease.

The DNA of the CDR3 is TGTGCCAGCTCACCCCTGGGGGGGGACGGCTATTCACCCCTCCACTTT. Residues: CASSPLGGDGYSPLHF. The gene calls are TRBV18 and TRBJ1-6; weak D call: TRBD1 (5 bases). From germline, CDR1 is KGHSH and CDR2 LQKENI. The CDR3 covers 16 residues. Trimming stripped 3 bases from V and 8 bases from J, with 17 bases between.

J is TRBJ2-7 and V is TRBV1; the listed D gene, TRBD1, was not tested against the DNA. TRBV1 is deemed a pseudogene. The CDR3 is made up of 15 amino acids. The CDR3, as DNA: TGCACCAGCAGCCCGACACCTTCTTTCTCCTACGAGCAGTACTTC. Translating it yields CTSSPTPSFSYEQYF.

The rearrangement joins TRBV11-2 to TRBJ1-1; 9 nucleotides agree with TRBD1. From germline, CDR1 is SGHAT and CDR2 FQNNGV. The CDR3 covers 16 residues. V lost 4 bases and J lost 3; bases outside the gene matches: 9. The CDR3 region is CASSSDRGARDTEAFF. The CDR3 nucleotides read TGTGCCAGCAGCTCCGACAGGGGGGCCCGAGACACTGAAGCTTTCTTT.

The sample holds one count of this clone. CDR3 coding DNA: TGTGCCTGGAGTGGAGGGAGTCCGTATTTCTATGGCTACACCTTC. Translated: CAWSGGSPYFYGYTF. This sequence joins TRBV30 and TRBJ1-2; D gene uncertain. The V end was cut by 1 base, the J end by 4 bases, with 16 bases between. This CDR3 is 15 amino acids long. Germline CDR1 is GTSNPN and CDR2 is SVGIG (reference sequence).

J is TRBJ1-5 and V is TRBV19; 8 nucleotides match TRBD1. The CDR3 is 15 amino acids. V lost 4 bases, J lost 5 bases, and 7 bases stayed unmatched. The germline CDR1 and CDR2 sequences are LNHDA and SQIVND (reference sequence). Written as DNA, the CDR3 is TGTGCCAGTAGTAGTAACACAGGGGGGCATCAGCCCCAGCATTTT. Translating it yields CASSSNTGGHQPQHF.